The clone carrying this T cell receptor (beta chain) showed up just a few times. The CDR3 spans 15 residues. Trimming removed 0 bases at V and 8 bases at J, with 15 bases between. Looked up from germline, CDR1 is SNHLY and CDR2 is FYNNEI. TCRdb independently ran MiXCR on the 5' RACE reads; one entry per CDR3 protein. The data hold about 6,000 distinct CDR3 sequences, with nearly 60% observed a single time. The origin of this receptor is a female donor with breast cancer. The sample taken for sequencing was naive CD4+ T cells sorted from blood. Subset meaning: naive CD4+ T cells, CD4+CD45RA+CD25-. This chain connects TRBV2 to TRBJ2-3; perhaps D is TRBD1 or TRBD2 (5 bases each). The CDR3 DNA is TGTGCCAGCAGTGAAGCGCTCGGGGCGCCGGGTACGCAGTATTTT. It encodes CASSEALGAPGTQYF. The whole variable domain, filled in from reference TRBV2 and TRBJ2-3, reads EPEVTQTPSHQVTQMGQEVILRCVPISNHLYFYWYRQILGQKVEFLVSFYNNEISEKSEIFDDQFSVERPDGSNFTLKIRSTKLEDSAMYFCASSEALGAPGTQYFGPGTRLTVL.